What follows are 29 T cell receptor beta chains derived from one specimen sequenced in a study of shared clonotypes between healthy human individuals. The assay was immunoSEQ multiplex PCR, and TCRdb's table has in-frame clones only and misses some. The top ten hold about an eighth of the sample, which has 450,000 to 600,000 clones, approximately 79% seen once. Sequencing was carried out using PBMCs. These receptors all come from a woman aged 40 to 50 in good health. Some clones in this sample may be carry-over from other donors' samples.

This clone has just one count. The CDR3 region is CASTNPTDTQYF. The CDR3 DNA reads as TGTGCCAGCACCAACCCCACAGATACGCAGTATTTT. The chain links TRBV7-6 to TRBJ2-3; D uncertain. Germline lookup yields CDR1 SGHVS and CDR2 FNYEAQ. This CDR3 is 12 amino acids long. Trimming shortened V by 7 bases and J by 2 bases, and 7 bases separated the two germline ends.

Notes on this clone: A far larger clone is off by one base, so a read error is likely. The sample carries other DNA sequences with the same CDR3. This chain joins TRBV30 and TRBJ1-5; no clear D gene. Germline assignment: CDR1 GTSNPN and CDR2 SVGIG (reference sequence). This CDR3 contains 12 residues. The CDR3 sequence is CAWSGSNQPQHF. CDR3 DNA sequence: TGTGCATGGAGTGGGAGCAATCAGCCCCAGCATTTT.

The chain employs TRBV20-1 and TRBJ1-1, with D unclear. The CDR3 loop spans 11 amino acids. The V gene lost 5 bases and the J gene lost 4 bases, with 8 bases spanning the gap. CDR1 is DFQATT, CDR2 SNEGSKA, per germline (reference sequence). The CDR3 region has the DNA TGCAGTGCTCCTATACCCACTGAAGCTTTCTTT. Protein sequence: CSAPIPTEAFF.

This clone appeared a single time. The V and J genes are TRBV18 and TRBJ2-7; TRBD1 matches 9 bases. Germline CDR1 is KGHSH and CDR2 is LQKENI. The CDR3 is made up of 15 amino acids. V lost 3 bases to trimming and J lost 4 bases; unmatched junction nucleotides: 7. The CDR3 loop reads CASSPPGTGWYEQYF. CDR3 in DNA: TGTGCCAGCTCACCCCCGGGGACAGGGTGGTACGAGCAGTACTTC.

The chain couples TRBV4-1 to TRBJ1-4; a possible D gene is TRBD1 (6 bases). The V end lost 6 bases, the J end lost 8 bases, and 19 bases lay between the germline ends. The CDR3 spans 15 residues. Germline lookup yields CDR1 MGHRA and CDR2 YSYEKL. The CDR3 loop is CASSLEGGMGEKLFF. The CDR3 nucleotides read TGCGCCAGCAGTCTCGAAGGGGGAATGGGGGAAAAACTGTTTTTT.

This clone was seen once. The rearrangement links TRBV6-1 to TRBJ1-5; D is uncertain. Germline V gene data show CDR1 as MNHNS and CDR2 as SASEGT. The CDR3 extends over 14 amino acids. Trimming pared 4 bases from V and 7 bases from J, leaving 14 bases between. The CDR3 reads CASSVRVLGQPQHF. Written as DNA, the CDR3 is TGTGCCAGCAGTGTCCGGGTCCTGGGGCAGCCCCAGCATTTT.

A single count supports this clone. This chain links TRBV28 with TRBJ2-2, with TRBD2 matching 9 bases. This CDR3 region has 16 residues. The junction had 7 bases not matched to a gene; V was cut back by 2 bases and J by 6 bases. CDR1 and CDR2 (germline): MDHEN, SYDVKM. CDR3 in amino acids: CASSLGIAGESGELFF. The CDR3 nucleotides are TGTGCCAGCAGTTTAGGAATAGCGGGAGAGTCCGGGGAGCTGTTTTTT.

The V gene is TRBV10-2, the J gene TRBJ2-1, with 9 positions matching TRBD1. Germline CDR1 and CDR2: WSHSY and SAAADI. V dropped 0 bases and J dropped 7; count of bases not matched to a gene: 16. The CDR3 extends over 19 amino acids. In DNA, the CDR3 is TGCGCCAGCAGTGAGTCACGGGGACAGGGTAGGGTGTCTTATAATGAGCAGTTCTTC. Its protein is CASSESRGQGRVSYNEQFF.

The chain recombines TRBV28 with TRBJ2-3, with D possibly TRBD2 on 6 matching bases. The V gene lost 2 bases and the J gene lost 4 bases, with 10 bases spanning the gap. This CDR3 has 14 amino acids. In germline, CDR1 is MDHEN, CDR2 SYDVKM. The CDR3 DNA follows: TGTGCCAGCAGTTTACGGGGGAGACCAGATACGCAGTATTTT. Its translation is CASSLRGRPDTQYF.

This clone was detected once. DNA for the CDR3: TGTGCCAGCAGCGCAAGCCCAGGGACGAACACCGGGGAGCTGTTTTTT. It specifies CASSASPGTNTGELFF. The V gene is TRBV7-3, the J gene TRBJ2-2, with a weak D call TRBD1 (5 bases). The CDR3 has 16 amino acids. Germline CDR1 and CDR2: SGHTA and FQGTGA. With 5 bases removed from V and 0 bases from J, the gap between germline ends came to 13 bases.

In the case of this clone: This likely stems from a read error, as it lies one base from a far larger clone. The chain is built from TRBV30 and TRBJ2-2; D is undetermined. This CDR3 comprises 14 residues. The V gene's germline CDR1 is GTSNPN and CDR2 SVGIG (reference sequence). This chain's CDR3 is CGWSRVGLYGELFF. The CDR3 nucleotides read TGTGGCTGGAGTCGGGTAGGGTTGTACGGGGAGCTGTTTTTT. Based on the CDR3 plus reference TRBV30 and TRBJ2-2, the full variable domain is SQTIHQWPATLVQPVGSPLSLECTVEGTSNPNLYWYRQAAGRGLQLLFYSVGIGQISSEVPQNLSASRPQDRQFILSSKKLLLSDSGFYLCGWSRVGLYGELFFGEGSRLTVL.

CDR3 bases: TGTGCCAGCAGTTTATTTACAGGGGGGGACTACAATGAGCAGTTCTTC. It yields the protein CASSLFTGGDYNEQFF. The chain joins TRBV28 to TRBJ2-1; weak D call: TRBD1 (8 bases). CDR1 MDHEN and CDR2 SYDVKM come from the germline V gene. The CDR3 spans 16 residues. Deletions cut 1 base from V and 3 bases from J, with 13 bases between.

CDR3 coding DNA: TGCGCCAGCAGCGGGGGTTACGAGCAGTACTTC. It translates to CASSGGYEQYF. This chain joins TRBV5-1 and TRBJ2-7, with D perhaps being TRBD1 or TRBD2 (5 bases each). From germline, CDR1 is SGHRS and CDR2 YFSETQ. Trimming removed 4 bases at V and 4 bases at J, with 6 bases between. This CDR3 spans 11 amino acids.

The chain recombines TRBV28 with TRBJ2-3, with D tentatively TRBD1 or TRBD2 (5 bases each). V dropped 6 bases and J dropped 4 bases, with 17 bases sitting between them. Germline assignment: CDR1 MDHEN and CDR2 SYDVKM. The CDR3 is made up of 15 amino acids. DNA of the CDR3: TGTGCCAGCAGACGGGACCCACGGGGCGCAGATACGCAGTATTTT. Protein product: CASRRDPRGADTQYF.

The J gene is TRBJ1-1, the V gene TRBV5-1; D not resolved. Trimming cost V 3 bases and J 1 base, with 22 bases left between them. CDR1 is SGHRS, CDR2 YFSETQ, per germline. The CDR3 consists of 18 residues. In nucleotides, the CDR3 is TGCGCCAGCAGCTCGAAACTGACAAGAACGGCGGGGAACACTGAAGCTTTCTTT. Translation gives CASSSKLTRTAGNTEAFF.

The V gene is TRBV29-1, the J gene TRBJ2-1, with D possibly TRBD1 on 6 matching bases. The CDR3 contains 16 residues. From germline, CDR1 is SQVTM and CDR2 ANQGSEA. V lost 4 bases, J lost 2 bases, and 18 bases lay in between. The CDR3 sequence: CSVVAGALGAYNEQFF. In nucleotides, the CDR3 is TGCAGCGTTGTCGCAGGGGCTCTGGGGGCCTACAATGAGCAGTTCTTC.

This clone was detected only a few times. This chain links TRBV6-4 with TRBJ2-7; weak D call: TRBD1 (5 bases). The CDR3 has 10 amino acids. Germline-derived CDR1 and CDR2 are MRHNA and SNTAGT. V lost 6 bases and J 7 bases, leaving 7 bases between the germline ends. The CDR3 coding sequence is TGTGCCAGCAGATCAGGGGAGCAGTACTTC. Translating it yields CASRSGEQYF.

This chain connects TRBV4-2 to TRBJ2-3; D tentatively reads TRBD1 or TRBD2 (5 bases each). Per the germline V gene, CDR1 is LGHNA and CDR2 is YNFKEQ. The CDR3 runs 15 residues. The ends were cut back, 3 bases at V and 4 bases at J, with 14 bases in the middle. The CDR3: CASSQPQGDADTQYF. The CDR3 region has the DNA TGTGCCAGCAGCCAGCCCCAAGGGGACGCAGATACGCAGTATTTT.

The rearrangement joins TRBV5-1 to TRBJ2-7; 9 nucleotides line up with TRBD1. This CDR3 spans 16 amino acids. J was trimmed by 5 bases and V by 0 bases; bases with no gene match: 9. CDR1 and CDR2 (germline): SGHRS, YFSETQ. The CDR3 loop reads CASSLAQGQGGDEQYF. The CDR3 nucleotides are TGCGCCAGCAGCTTGGCCCAGGGACAGGGAGGCGACGAGCAGTACTTC.

The CDR3 DNA sequence: TGTGCCAGCAGTCAAGGACAGGGGTGGTACGAGCAGTACTTC. It is translated as CASSQGQGWYEQYF. This sequence joins TRBV27 and TRBJ2-7; 9 nucleotides match TRBD1. The CDR3 covers 14 residues. In germline, CDR1 is MNHEY, CDR2 SMNVEV (reference sequence). V gave up 5 bases and J gave up 4 bases; unmatched junction bases: 6.

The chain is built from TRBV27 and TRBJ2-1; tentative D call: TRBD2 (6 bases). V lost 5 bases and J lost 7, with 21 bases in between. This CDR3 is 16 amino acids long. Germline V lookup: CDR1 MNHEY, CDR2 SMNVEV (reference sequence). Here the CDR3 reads CASSPLGGVPFNEQFF. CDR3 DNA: TGTGCCAGCAGTCCCTTGGGCGGGGTGCCCTTTAATGAGCAGTTCTTC.

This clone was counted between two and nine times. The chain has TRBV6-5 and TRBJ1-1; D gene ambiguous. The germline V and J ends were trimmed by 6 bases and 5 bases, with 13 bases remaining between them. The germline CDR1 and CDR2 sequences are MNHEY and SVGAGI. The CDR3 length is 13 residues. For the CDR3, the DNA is TGTGCCAGCAGCAAGGGCGGATGGACTGAAGCTTTCTTT. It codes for CASSKGGWTEAFF.

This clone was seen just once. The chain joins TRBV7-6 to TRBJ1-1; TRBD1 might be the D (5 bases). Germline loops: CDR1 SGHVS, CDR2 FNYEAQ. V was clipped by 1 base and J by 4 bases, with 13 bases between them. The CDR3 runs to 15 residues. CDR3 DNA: TGTGCCAGCAGCTTAGGGCTCGGAGGGGCCACTGAAGCTTTCTTT. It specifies CASSLGLGGATEAFF. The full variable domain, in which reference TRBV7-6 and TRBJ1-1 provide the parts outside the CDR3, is GAGVSQSPRYKVTKRGQDVALRCDPISGHVSLYWYRQALGQGPEFLTYFNYEAQQDKSGLPNDRFSAERPEGSISTLTIQRTEQRDSAMYRCASSLGLGGATEAFFGQGTRLTVV.

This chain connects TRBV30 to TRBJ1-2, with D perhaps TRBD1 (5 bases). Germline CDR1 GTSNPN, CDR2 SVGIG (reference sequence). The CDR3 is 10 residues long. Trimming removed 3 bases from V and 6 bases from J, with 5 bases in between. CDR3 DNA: TGTGCCTGGAGAGGGGATGGCTACACCTTC. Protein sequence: CAWRGDGYTF.

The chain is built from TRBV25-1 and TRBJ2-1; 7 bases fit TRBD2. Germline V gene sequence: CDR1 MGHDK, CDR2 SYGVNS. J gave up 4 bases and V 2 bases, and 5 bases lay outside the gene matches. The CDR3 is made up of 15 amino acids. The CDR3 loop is CASSEPRGEYNEQFF. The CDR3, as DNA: TGTGCCAGCAGTGAACCCCGGGGGGAGTACAATGAGCAGTTCTTC. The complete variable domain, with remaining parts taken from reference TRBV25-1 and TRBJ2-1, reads EADIYQTPRYLVIGTGKKITLECSQTMGHDKMYWYQQDPGMELHLIHYSYGVNSTEKGDLSSESTVSRIRTEHFPLTLESARPSHTSQYLCASSEPRGEYNEQFFGPGTRLTVL.

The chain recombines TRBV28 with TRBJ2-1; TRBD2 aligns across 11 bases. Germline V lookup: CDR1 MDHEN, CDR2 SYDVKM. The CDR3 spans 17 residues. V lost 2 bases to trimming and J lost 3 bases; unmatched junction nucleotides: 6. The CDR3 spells CASSLVLLAGGYNEQFF. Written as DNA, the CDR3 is TGTGCCAGCAGTTTAGTTCTCCTAGCGGGAGGCTACAATGAGCAGTTCTTC.

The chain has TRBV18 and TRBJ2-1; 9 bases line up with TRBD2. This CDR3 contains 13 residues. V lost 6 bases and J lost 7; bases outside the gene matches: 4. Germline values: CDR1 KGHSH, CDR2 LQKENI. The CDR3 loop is CASSRLAGNEQFF. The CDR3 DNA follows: TGTGCCAGCTCGAGGCTAGCGGGAAATGAGCAGTTCTTC.

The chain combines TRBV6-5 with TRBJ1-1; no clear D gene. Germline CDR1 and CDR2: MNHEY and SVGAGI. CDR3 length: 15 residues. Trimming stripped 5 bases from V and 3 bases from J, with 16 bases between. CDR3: CASSSRVAPDTEAFF. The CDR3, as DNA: TGTGCCAGCAGTAGCCGCGTGGCCCCGGACACTGAAGCTTTCTTT.

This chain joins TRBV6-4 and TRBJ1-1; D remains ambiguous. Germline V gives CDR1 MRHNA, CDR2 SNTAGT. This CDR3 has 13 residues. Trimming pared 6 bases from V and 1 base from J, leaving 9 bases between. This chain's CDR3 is CASRATSNTEAFF. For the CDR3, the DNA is TGTGCCAGCAGGGCGACCTCGAACACTGAAGCTTTCTTT.